This TCR beta chain came from a study of T-cell reconstitution after alpha-beta-depleted transplantation in children. Germline V gene data show CDR1 as SGHRS and CDR2 as YFSETQ. The CDR3 is 18 residues long. V gave up 0 bases and J gave up 5 bases; unmatched junction bases: 8. Regarding the study as a whole: Approximately two months post-transplant, alpha-beta T cells reportedly originated from several hundred expanded graft clones. Counts and diversity of T cells one year after transplant came mostly from newly produced T cells.

The authors prepared the TCRbeta library with unique molecular identifiers. MiXCR was run by TCRdb on the PCR reads, yielding one entry per CDR3 protein. Of hundreds of thousands of distinct CDR3 sequences listed, about 17% are singletons. A word on this clonotype: What it recognizes is unknown.

J is TRBJ2-1 and V is TRBV5-1, with 13 bases matching TRBD2. Source: PBMCs, mostly from graft donor cells, taken 360 days after TCRalphabeta/CD19-depleted stem cell transplant. The receptor's source is a boy under two years old who had a stem cell transplant for Wiskott-Aldrich syndrome, so the T cells may come from the graft donor. The CDR3 here is CASSLAPGLAGAHNEQFF. The CDR3 nucleotides are TGCGCCAGCAGCTTGGCACCCGGACTAGCGGGGGCCCACAATGAGCAGTTCTTC. Looking up the rest from reference TRBV5-1 and TRBJ2-1 gives the full variable domain: KAGVTQTPRYLIKTRGQQVTLSCSPISGHRSVSWYQQTPGQGLQFLFEYFSETQRNKGNFPGRFSGRQFSNSRSEMNVSTLELGDSALYLCASSLAPGLAGAHNEQFFGPGTRLTVL.